The present T cell receptor beta chain was sequenced within a study of blood T cell repertoires in COVID-19. CDR3 length equals 14 residues. The V segment lost 3 bases and the J segment 4 bases; nucleotides outside the gene matches: 3. Germline CDR1 is SGHTA and CDR2 is FQGTGA. This clone was seen a few times. TCRdb keeps only in-frame clones here, not all; method: immunoSEQ multiplex PCR. The sample holds 140,000 or so clones, under 90% seen once. This chain links TRBV7-3 with TRBJ2-5, with 9 bases aligning to TRBD2. The receptor comes from a woman aged 18-29 years who had been exposed to COVID-19. The sample comprised PBMCs or T cells enriched from blood (not recorded which). The CDR3 DNA reads as TGTGCCAGCAGCTTTTCTAGCGGGGCAGAGACCCAGTACTTC. Translated, it gives CASSFSSGAETQYF.